This T cell receptor beta chain was obtained from a study of CD8 T cells in Susac syndrome (dated by TCRdb to the late 2010s). About the study as a whole: Whether CD8+ T cell activation and differentiation in Susac syndrome was antigen driven was tested using repertoire sequencing. Here is what the overall study found, with its caveats: The study acknowledged that relatively few individuals were included in the TCR sequencing and HLA analysis.

Comment on this clonotype: Its antigen is not yet known. There are no base qualities to consult, and no much larger clone falls within one base.

Including cysteine and phenylalanine, the CDR3 has 14 amino acids. Of all the DNA, just the CDR3 is kept, 42 bases in frame from base 1. Germline trimming amounts to 3 bases on V and 8 bases on J, with 7 as the count of junction bases outside the gene matches. Peripheral blood CD8+ and CD4+ T cells from healthy donors, Susac syndrome patients and multiple sclerosis patients were profiled by high-throughput TCR beta sequencing. The healthy donors served as controls matched for age and sex. Bulk CD8+ and CD4+ T cells were purified by magnetic negative isolation, whereas CD8+ TEMRA cells were enriched by FACS. Blood was drawn into EDTA tubes, processed within 24 hours, and PBMCs were isolated by density gradient centrifugation. PBMCs intended for TCR sequencing were frozen in liquid nitrogen and were later thawed in a 37 degrees C water bath. The sorted or isolated CD4+, CD8+ and CD8+ TEMRA cells had a purity of 90% or higher.

RNA was extracted using the RNeasy kit, and roughly 0.45 to 1 ug of the RNA was reverse transcribed with random hexamers. TCR beta CDR3 regions were amplified with the immunoSEQ multiplex PCR assay covering 54 Vbeta and 13 Jbeta segments. PCR amplification bias was corrected by using a synthetic template baseline for primer optimization and computational correction. Concerning the study's data processing: Only productive sequences were kept, with reads annotated to V, D and J genes according to IMGT and analyzed in immunoSEQ Analyzer. To calculate clonality, Shannon entropy was normalized by log2 of the number of productive unique sequences and then subtracted from one. For each patient and control, public and private clones were evaluated among the 100 most prevalent clones. A clone was defined as Susac-specific if it was absent from the healthy and MS cohorts, from 1052 published viral clones and from other ImmuneACCESS disease sequences. TCRdb reprocessed the public reads (quality trimming at Q25 with fastp, clone calling with MiXCR) and kept in-frame beta chains. CDR3 protein duplicates are merged, each entry listing the most common genes and DNA. TCRdb assigned the V and J calls; the authors' analysis was not used. Here the sample has roughly 120,000 distinct CDR3 sequences; over 85% occur a single time. More than 0.075% of the sample goes to the ten largest clones.

The sequence derives from a human donor in good health. In this chain, TRBV12-3 or TRBV12-4 is recombined with TRBJ2-1; TRBD2 fits 7 bases in the junction. The sequenced sample was CD4+ T cells from PBMCs. CDR3 loop: CASSFGGSRYEQFF. Read as DNA, the sequence is TGTGCCAGCAGTTTTGGCGGGAGTAGGTATGAGCAGTTCTTC.